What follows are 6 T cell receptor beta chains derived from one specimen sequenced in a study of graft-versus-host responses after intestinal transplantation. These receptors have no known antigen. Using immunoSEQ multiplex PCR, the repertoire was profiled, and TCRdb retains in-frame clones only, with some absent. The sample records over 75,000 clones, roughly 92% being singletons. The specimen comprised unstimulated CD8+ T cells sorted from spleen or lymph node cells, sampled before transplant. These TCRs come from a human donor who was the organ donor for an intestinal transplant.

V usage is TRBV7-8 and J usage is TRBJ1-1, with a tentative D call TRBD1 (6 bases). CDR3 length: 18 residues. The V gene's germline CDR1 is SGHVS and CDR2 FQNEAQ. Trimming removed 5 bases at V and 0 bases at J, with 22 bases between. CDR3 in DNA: TGTGCCAGCAGCAGACACAGGGCGTTCAGGAGATTGAACACTGAAGCTTTCTTT. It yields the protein CASSRHRAFRRLNTEAFF.

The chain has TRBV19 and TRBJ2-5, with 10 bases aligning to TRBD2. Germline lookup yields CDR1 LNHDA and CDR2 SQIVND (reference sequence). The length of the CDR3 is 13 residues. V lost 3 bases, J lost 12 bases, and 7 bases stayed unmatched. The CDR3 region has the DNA TGTGCCAGTAGTATCGGGCTAGCGGGAGTCGAGTACTTC. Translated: CASSIGLAGVEYF.

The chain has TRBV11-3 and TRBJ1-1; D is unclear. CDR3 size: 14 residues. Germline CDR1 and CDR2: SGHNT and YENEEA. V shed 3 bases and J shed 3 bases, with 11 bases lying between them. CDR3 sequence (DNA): TGTGCCAGCAGCTTTTTAAACGGTTACACTGAAGCTTTCTTT. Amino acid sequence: CASSFLNGYTEAFF.

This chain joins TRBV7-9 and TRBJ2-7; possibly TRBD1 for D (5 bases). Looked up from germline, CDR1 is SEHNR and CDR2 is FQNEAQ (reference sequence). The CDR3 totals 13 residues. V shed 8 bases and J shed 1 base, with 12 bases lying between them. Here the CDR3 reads CASETATSYEQYF. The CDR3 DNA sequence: TGTGCCAGCGAGACAGCCACATCCTACGAGCAGTACTTC.

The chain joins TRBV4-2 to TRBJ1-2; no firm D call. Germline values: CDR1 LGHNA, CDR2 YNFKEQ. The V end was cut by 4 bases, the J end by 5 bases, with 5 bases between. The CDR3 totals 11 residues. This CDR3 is CASSPGYGYTF. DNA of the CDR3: TGTGCCAGCAGCCCCGGGTATGGCTACACCTTC.

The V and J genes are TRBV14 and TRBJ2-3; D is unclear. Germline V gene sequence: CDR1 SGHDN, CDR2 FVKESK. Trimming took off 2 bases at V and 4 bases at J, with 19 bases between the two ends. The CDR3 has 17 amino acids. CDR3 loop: CASSQRSPNLASDTQYF. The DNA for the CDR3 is TGTGCCAGCAGCCAAAGGAGCCCCAACTTGGCATCAGATACGCAGTATTTT.